These 25 T cell receptor beta chains originate from one sample sequenced in a study of cytotoxic CD8 clonotypes in ibrutinib-treated CLL. The table came from immunoSEQ multiplex PCR; TCRdb's copy has only in-frame clones and leaves some out. The sample has roughly 63,000 clones, around three fifths seen once. The sample consisted of PBMCs, taken after 12 months of ibrutinib treatment. All receptors come from a human donor with chronic lymphocytic leukemia.

This clone was seen at least ten times. The chain carries TRBV7-9 and TRBJ2-2; D is unclear. CDR1 is SEHNR, CDR2 FQNEAQ, per germline (reference sequence). The CDR3 is 18 amino acids. Trimming removed 5 bases at V and 2 bases at J, with 21 bases between. The CDR3 protein is CASSVRAVGISNTGELFF. The CDR3 region has the DNA TGTGCCAGCAGCGTAAGGGCGGTGGGGATTTCTAACACCGGGGAGCTGTTTTTT.

This clone was seen only a few times. V gene TRBV27 combines with J gene TRBJ2-5, with no clear D. The CDR3 is made up of 15 amino acids. Germline lookup yields CDR1 MNHEY and CDR2 SMNVEV (reference sequence). V lost 1 base and J lost 9, with 18 bases in between. For the CDR3, the DNA is TGTGCCAGCAGTTTATGGGCGGCTACGAGGACGGCCCAGTACTTC. The encoded protein is CASSLWAATRTAQYF.

This clone was recorded many times. This chain joins TRBV5-1 and TRBJ2-2; D is undetermined. Trimming cost V 4 bases and J 5 bases, with 12 bases left between them. Germline CDR1 reads SGHRS; CDR2 reads YFSETQ. This CDR3 is built from 14 residues. The CDR3 DNA reads TGCGCCAGCAGCACCCAGACTCGAACCGGGGAGCTGTTTTTT. It translates to CASSTQTRTGELFF.

This clone occurred a few times. The chain couples TRBV5-1 to TRBJ2-7; 7 bases line up with TRBD2. This CDR3 contains 14 residues. The trim removed 0 bases at V and 7 bases at J, leaving 7 bases unmatched. Germline lookup yields CDR1 SGHRS and CDR2 YFSETQ. The CDR3 loop is CASSLAGSSGEQYF. For the CDR3, the DNA is TGCGCCAGCAGCTTGGCGGGGTCTAGCGGTGAGCAGTACTTC.

The V gene is TRBV6-1, the J gene TRBJ2-3, with 7 bases that match TRBD2. The ends lost 10 bases at V and 2 bases at J; junction bases unmatched: 12. The CDR3 consists of 15 residues. The germline CDR1 and CDR2 sequences are MNHNS and SASEGT. Written as DNA, the CDR3 is TGTGCCACCGAGAGGGAGGGTGCTGTCACAGATACGCAGTATTTT. This encodes CATEREGAVTDTQYF.

On this clone: The junction does not match germline at one end; this may be a read error. The chain uses TRBV5-1 and TRBJ2-3; TRBD2 aligns across 7 bases. This CDR3 is built from 13 residues. The germline gives CDR1 SGHRS, CDR2 YFSETQ. The CDR3 loop reads CTSREAGTDTQYF. CDR3 nucleotides: TGCACCAGTCGGGAGGCGGGCACAGATACGCAGTATTTT.

V gene TRBV28 combines with J gene TRBJ1-5; D may be TRBD1 (6 bases). The CDR3 totals 15 residues. The V gene's germline CDR1 is MDHEN and CDR2 SYDVKM. Trimming pared 7 bases from V and 3 bases from J, leaving 16 bases between. The CDR3: CASKKNTGINQPQHF. For the CDR3, the DNA is TGTGCCAGCAAAAAAAACACAGGGATCAATCAGCCCCAGCATTTT.

The genes are TRBV7-6 and TRBJ1-3, with 7 positions matching TRBD1. The V and J ends lost 3 bases and 4 bases, in that order; junction bases with no gene match: 9. The length of the CDR3 is 16 residues. CDR1 SGHVS and CDR2 FNYEAQ come from the germline V gene. The CDR3 DNA is TGTGCCAGCAGCTTGGTTGCAGGGGGGAACGGAAACACCATATATTTT. The encoded protein is CASSLVAGGNGNTIYF.

The chain combines TRBV7-2 with TRBJ2-5; 7 nucleotides agree with TRBD2. Trimming removed 1 base from V and 9 bases from J; junction bases left unmatched: 8. CDR1 is SGHTA and CDR2 is FQGNSA in the germline V gene. CDR3 size: 14 residues. The CDR3 reads CASSLGTGREAQYF. Here the CDR3 DNA reads TGTGCCAGCAGCTTAGGCACCGGACGGGAGGCCCAGTACTTC.

The rearrangement uses TRBV19 and TRBJ1-1; possible D gene TRBD1, 5 bases. CDR1 and CDR2 from the germline V gene are LNHDA and SQIVND (reference sequence). V was trimmed by 3 bases and J by 5 bases, leaving 13 bases between them. The CDR3 extends over 14 amino acids. The CDR3: CASSMVRQKTEAFF. CDR3 coding DNA: TGTGCCAGTAGTATGGTACGACAGAAGACTGAAGCTTTCTTT.

This chain uses TRBV10-3 with TRBJ2-7; D possibly matches TRBD1 or TRBD2 (5 bases each). There are 15 residues in the CDR3. Germline V lookup: CDR1 ENHRY, CDR2 SYGVKD. V lost 4 bases to trimming and J lost 7 bases, with 20 bases between them. CDR3 sequence (DNA): TGTGCCATCAGTGGGGGTCGGGACGGGTCTCTTGAGCAGTACTTC. This codes for CAISGGRDGSLEQYF.

This sequence joins TRBV6-1 and TRBJ2-3; TRBD1 is a possible D gene (7 bases). There are 16 residues in the CDR3. Trimming cost V 2 bases and J 9 bases, with 21 bases left between them. Germline values: CDR1 MNHNS, CDR2 SASEGT. CDR3 amino acids: CASSEFGRGATNTQYF. Written as DNA, the CDR3 is TGTGCCAGCAGTGAATTTGGCAGGGGGGCTACCAACACGCAGTATTTT.

The genes are TRBV5-1 and TRBJ2-6; 12 nucleotides match TRBD2. CDR3 length: 18 amino acids. CDR1 is SGHRS, CDR2 YFSETQ, per germline. Trimming took 7 bases from V and 0 from J; bases not matched to a gene: 8. CDR3 sequence reads: CASGGTSGYTSGANVLTF. The CDR3 DNA sequence: TGCGCCAGCGGGGGGACTAGCGGGTACACCTCTGGGGCCAACGTCCTGACTTTC. Drawing the rest from reference TRBV5-1 and TRBJ2-6, the complete variable domain is KAGVTQTPRYLIKTRGQQVTLSCSPISGHRSVSWYQQTPGQGLQFLFEYFSETQRNKGNFPGRFSGRQFSNSRSEMNVSTLELGDSALYLCASGGTSGYTSGANVLTFGAGSRLTVL.

About this clone itself: Other DNA sequences from this sample encode an identical CDR3 as well. The rearrangement links TRBV2 to TRBJ2-3, with TRBD2 identical over 10 bases. CDR1 and CDR2 from the germline V gene are SNHLY and FYNNEI. Trimming at V came to 4 bases and at J to 1 base, leaving 2 bases not matched to a gene. The CDR3 consists of 15 residues. CDR3 sequence: CASSGLAGGTDTQYF. DNA of the CDR3: TGTGCCAGCAGTGGGCTAGCGGGAGGCACAGATACGCAGTATTTT.

The chain has TRBV30 and TRBJ2-5, with TRBD1 matching over 7 bases. Germline trimming cut 3 bases from V and 3 bases from J; bases unmatched to any gene: 7. CDR1 and CDR2 (germline): GTSNPN, SVGIG (reference sequence). The CDR3 loop spans 14 amino acids. The CDR3 DNA sequence: TGTGCCTGGAGATCGGGGACAGCTAAAGAGACCCAGTACTTC. Encoded protein: CAWRSGTAKETQYF.

This clone was found many times. The chain carries TRBV28 and TRBJ1-5; D gene uncertain. V was cut by 3 bases and J by 2 bases, with 20 bases left in between. This CDR3 has 18 residues. Per the germline V gene, CDR1 is MDHEN and CDR2 is SYDVKM. Here the CDR3 reads CASSFTGRGFLGNQPQHF. The CDR3, as DNA: TGTGCCAGCAGTTTTACGGGAAGAGGCTTTTTGGGCAATCAGCCCCAGCATTTT.

The rearrangement links TRBV7-2 to TRBJ1-4; D is possibly TRBD1 (5 bases). Germline loops: CDR1 SGHTA, CDR2 FQGNSA. Trimming removed 1 base from V and 11 bases from J, with 11 bases in between. The CDR3 consists of 13 residues. CDR3 nucleotides: TGTGCCAGCAGCTTAGGATCCAGGGACAAACTGTTTTTT. Translating it yields CASSLGSRDKLFF.

The genes are TRBV6-6 and TRBJ1-6; D possibly corresponds to TRBD1 (5 bases). The CDR3 contains 14 residues. The germline V gene encodes CDR1 MNHNY and CDR2 SVGAGI (reference sequence). The CDR3 region has the DNA TGTGCTTCCCACGGGGGGGAGTATAATTCACCCCTCCACTTT. This codes for CASHGGEYNSPLHF.

The gene calls are TRBV7-9 and TRBJ1-6, with a weak D call TRBD1 (5 bases). Germline V lookup: CDR1 SEHNR, CDR2 FQNEAQ (reference sequence). CDR3 length: 18 residues. Trimming pared 5 bases from V and 0 bases from J, leaving 17 bases between. CDR3 nucleotides: TGTGCCAGCAGCCTGGGTCTTGCCGACAGCTCCTATAATTCACCCCTCCACTTT. It is translated as CASSLGLADSSYNSPLHF.

This clone was counted a few times. The V call is TRBV5-1, the J call TRBJ2-2; TRBD2 is a possible D gene (5 bases). V was shortened by 4 bases and J by 2 bases, with 12 bases between the two germline ends. The CDR3 consists of 15 residues. Germline V gene lookup returns CDR1 SGHRS and CDR2 YFSETQ. CDR3 amino acids: CASSMTGSNTGELFF. The CDR3 region has the DNA TGCGCCAGCAGCATGACGGGATCCAACACCGGGGAGCTGTTTTTT.

The chain carries TRBV6-5 and TRBJ2-5; unclear D gene. The CDR3 runs 13 residues. Trimming stripped 7 bases from V and 2 bases from J, with 11 bases between. Germline V gives CDR1 MNHEY, CDR2 SVGAGI. This CDR3 reads CASKKTYQETQYF. In nucleotides, the CDR3 is TGTGCCAGCAAGAAGACGTATCAAGAGACCCAGTACTTC.

The rearrangement uses TRBV11-3 and TRBJ1-5, with D perhaps matching TRBD1 (5 bases). This CDR3 has 14 amino acids. Trimming stripped 3 bases from V and 8 bases from J, with 14 bases between. CDR1 is SGHNT, CDR2 YENEEA, per germline. The CDR3 reads CASSFNRFFEPQHF. In DNA form, the CDR3 reads TGTGCCAGCAGCTTTAACAGGTTTTTTGAGCCCCAGCATTTT.

The chain recombines TRBV6-5 with TRBJ2-1, with D unresolved. Germline V gene sequence: CDR1 MNHEY, CDR2 SVGAGI. V dropped 6 bases and J dropped 6 bases, with 6 bases sitting between them. The CDR3 length is 11 residues. The CDR3 region is CASRRLNEQFF. CDR3 DNA sequence: TGTGCCAGCAGACGCCTCAATGAGCAGTTCTTC.

The chain carries TRBV28 and TRBJ1-2; 7 positions agree with TRBD1. This CDR3 comprises 14 residues. The J segment lost 5 bases and the V segment lost 4 bases, leaving 7 bases of the junction unmatched. Germline values: CDR1 MDHEN, CDR2 SYDVKM. The CDR3 coding sequence is TGTGCCAGCAGTTCCTACAGGGGACGATATGGCTACACCTTC. Protein sequence: CASSSYRGRYGYTF.

The rearrangement uses TRBV29-1 and TRBJ1-4, with a possible D match to TRBD1 (5 bases). The germline gives CDR1 SQVTM, CDR2 ANQGSEA. V lost 0 bases to trimming and J lost 8 bases, with 19 bases between them. The CDR3 has 16 amino acids. The CDR3 DNA reads TGCAGCGTTGAAGATCGCCTCGGGGGAGGCGGCGAAAAACTGTTTTTT. This codes for CSVEDRLGGGGEKLFF.